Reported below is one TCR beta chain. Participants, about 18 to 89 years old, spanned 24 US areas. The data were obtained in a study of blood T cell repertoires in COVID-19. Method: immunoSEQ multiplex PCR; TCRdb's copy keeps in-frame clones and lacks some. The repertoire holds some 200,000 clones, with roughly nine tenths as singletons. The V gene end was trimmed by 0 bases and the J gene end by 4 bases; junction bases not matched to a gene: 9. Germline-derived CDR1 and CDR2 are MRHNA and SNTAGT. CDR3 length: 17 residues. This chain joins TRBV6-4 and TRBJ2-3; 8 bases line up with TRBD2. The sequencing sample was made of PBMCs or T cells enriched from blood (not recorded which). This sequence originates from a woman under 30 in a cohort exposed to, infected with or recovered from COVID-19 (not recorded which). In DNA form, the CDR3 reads TGTGCCAGCAGTGACTCTAAGGACGGGGGGGCGGCAGATACGCAGTATTTT. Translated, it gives CASSDSKDGGAADTQYF.